The subject of this entry is one TCR beta chain. This clonotype was seen more than once but under ten times. Its antigen has not been determined. Within one base of it there is no much larger clone, and no base qualities were kept. This sample is drawn from a study of response to subunit inactivated influenza vaccine (dated 2018 in TCRdb). With respect to the entire study: To follow how T cells responded to a trivalent subunit inactivated influenza vaccine, the researchers relied on deep quantitative profiling of the T cell receptor repertoire.

Paper-wide results and their limitations: According to the authors, only a limited number of new T cells may be recruited by each seasonal influenza vaccination.

Libraries were prepared through RT-PCR. The sequencer listed for this sample is Illumina HiSeq 2500. TCRdb redid the processing of the public reads, applying fastp at Q25 and MiXCR, and retained in-frame beta chains. CDR3 protein duplicates are merged, each entry listing the most common genes and DNA. This sample gives 860,000 or so distinct CDR3 sequences in total; over 20% of them show up just once. The ten largest make up roughly 10% of the sample. The CDR3 holds 17 amino acids from the cysteine to the phenylalanine. This entry keeps only the CDR3 DNA: 51 bases, framed from base 1. After removal of 5 bases from V and 4 bases from J, the junction retains 17 bases not matched to a gene. The CDR1 and CDR2 encoded by the germline V gene (reference sequence) are DFQATT and SNEGSKA.

The input for sequencing was PBMCs from blood, taken 5 days after vaccination. The rearrangement combines TRBV20-1 with TRBJ2-3, and 8 junction bases match TRBD2. The sequence derives from a man over 45 who received an inactivated influenza vaccine. Donor details come from another sample of the same person, matched by shared clones. CDR3 reads: CSAPPQLAASGADTQYF. The DNA sequence is given as TGCAGTGCTCCCCCCCAACTAGCGGCCTCGGGAGCAGATACGCAGTATTTT.